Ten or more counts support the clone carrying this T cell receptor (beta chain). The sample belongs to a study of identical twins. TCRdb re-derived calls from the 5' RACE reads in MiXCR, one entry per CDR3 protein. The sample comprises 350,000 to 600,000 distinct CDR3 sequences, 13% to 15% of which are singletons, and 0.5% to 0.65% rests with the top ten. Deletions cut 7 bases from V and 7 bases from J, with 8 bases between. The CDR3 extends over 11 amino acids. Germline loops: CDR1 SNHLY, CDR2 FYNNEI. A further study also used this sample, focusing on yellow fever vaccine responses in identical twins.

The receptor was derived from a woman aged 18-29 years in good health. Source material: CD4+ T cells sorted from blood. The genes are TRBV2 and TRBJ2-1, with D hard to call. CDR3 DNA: TGTGCCAGCATGATGCGAAATGAGCAGTTCTTC. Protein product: CASMMRNEQFF.